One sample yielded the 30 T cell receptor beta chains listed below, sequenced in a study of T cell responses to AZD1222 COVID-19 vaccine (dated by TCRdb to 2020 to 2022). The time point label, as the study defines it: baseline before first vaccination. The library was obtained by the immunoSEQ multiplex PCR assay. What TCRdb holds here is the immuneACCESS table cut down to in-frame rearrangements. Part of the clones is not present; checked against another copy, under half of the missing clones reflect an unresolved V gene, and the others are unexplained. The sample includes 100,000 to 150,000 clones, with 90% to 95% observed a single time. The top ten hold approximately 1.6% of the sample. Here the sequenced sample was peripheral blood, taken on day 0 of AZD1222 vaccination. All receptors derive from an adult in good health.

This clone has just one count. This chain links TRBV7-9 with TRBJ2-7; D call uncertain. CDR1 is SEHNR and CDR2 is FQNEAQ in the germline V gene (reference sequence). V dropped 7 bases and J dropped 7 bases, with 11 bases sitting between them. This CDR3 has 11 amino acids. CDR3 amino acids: CASNTLEEQYF. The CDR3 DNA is TGTGCCAGCAACACTCTGGAGGAGCAGTACTTC.

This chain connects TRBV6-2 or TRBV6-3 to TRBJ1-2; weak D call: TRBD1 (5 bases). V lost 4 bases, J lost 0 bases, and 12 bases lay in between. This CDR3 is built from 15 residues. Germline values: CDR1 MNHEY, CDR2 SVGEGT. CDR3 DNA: TGTGCCAGCAGTTTTACCGGGACCCCTAACTATGGCTACACCTTC. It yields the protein CASSFTGTPNYGYTF.

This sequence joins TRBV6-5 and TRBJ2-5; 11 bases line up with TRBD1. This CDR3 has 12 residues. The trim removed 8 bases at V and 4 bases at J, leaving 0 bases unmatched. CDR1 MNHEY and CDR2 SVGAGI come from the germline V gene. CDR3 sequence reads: CASGTGGETQYF. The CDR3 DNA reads TGTGCCAGCGGGACAGGGGGAGAGACCCAGTACTTC.

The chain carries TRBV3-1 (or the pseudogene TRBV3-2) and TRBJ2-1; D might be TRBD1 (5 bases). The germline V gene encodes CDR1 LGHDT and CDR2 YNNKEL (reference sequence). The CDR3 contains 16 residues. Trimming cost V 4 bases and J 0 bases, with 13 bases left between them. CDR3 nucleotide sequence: TGTGCCAGCAGCCTCAGGGCTGGGGTCTCCTACAATGAGCAGTTCTTC. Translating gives CASSLRAGVSYNEQFF.

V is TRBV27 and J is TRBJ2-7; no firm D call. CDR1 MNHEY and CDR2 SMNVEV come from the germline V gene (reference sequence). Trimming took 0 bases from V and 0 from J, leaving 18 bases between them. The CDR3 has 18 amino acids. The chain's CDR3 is CASSLSGSGRSISYEQYF. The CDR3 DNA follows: TGTGCCAGCAGTTTATCGGGGTCGGGCAGGTCCATCTCCTACGAGCAGTACTTC.

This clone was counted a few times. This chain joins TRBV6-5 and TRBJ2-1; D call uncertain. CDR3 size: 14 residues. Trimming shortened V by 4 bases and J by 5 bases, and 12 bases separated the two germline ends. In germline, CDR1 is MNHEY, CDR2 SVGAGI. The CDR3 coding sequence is TGTGCCAGCAGTTCTGTTTACGAACACAATGAGCAGTTCTTC. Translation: CASSSVYEHNEQFF.

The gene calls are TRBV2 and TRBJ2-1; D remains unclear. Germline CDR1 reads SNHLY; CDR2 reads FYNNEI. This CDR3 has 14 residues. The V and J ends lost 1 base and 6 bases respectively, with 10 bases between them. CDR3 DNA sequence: TGTGCCAGCAGTGAAGAGATGGTAGGCAATGAGCAGTTCTTC. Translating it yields CASSEEMVGNEQFF.

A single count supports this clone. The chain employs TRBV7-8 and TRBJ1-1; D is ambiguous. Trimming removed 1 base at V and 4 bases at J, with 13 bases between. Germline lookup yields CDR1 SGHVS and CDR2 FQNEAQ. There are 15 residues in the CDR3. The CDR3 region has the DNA TGTGCCAGCAGCTTAGGTCCTGAACGGGTCACTGAAGCTTTCTTT. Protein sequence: CASSLGPERVTEAFF.

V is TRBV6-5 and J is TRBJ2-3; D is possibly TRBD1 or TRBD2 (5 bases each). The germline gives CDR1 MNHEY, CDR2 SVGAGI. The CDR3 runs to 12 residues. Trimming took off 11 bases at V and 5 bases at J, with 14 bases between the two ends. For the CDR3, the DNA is TGTGCCGCCAAACGGGGCGGAGATACGCAGTATTTT. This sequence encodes CAAKRGGDTQYF.

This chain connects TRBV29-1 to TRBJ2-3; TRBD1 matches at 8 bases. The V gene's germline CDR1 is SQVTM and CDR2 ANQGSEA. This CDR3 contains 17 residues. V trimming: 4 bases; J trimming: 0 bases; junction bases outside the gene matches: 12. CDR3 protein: CSVARPLDRASTDTQYF. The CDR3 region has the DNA TGCAGCGTTGCCCGACCTCTGGACAGGGCCAGCACAGATACGCAGTATTTT.

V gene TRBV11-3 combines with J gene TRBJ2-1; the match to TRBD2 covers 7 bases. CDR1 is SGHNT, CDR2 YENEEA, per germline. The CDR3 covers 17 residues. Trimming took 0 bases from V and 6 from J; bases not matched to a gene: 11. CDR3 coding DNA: TGTGCCAGCAGCTTAGATCTAGGGACTACTCCCATCAATGAGCAGTTCTTC. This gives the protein CASSLDLGTTPINEQFF.

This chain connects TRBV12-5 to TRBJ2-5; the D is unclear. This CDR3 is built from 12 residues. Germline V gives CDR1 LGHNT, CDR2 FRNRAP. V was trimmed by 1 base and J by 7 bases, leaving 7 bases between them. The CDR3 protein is CASGLDLATQYF. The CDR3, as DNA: TGTGCTAGTGGTTTGGATCTGGCGACCCAGTACTTC. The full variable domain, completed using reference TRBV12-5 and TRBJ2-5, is DARVTQTPRHKVTEMGQEVTMRCQPILGHNTVFWYRQTMMQGLELLAYFRNRAPLDDSGMPKDRFSAEMPDATLATLKIQPSEPRDSAVYFCASGLDLATQYFGPGTRLLVL.

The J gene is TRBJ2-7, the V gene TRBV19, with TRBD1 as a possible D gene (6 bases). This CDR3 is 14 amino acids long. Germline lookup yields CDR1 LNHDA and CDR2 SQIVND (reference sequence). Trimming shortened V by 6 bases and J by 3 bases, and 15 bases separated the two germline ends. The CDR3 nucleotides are TGTGCCAGTAGCACAGGGATAGATCGCTACGAGCAGTACTTC. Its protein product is CASSTGIDRYEQYF.

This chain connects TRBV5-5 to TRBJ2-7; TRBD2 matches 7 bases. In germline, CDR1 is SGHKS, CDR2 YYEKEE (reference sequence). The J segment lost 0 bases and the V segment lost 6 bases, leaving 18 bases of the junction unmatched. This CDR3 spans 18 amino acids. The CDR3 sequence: CASTSRGVSSAPSYEQYF. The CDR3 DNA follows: TGTGCCAGCACCTCCCGGGGGGTATCTAGTGCACCCTCCTACGAGCAGTACTTC.

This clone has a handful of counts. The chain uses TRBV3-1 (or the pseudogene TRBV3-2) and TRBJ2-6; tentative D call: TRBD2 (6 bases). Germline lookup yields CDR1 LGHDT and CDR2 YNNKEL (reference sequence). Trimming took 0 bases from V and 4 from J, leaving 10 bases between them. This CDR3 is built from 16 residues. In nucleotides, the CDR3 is TGTGCCAGCAGCCAAGAGCGGGGTTCCGGGGCCAACGTCCTGACTTTC. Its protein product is CASSQERGSGANVLTF.

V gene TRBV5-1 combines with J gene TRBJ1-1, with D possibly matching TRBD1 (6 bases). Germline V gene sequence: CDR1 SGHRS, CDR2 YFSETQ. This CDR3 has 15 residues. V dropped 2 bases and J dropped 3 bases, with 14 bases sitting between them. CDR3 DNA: TGCGCCAGCAGCTTCACAGGGTCACGGGACACTGAAGCTTTCTTT. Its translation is CASSFTGSRDTEAFF. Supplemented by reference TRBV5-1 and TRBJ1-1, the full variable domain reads KAGVTQTPRYLIKTRGQQVTLSCSPISGHRSVSWYQQTPGQGLQFLFEYFSETQRNKGNFPGRFSGRQFSNSRSEMNVSTLELGDSALYLCASSFTGSRDTEAFFGQGTRLTVV.

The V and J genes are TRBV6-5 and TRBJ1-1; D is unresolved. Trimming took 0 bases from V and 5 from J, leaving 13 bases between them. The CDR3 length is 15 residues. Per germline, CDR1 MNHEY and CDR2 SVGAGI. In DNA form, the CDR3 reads TGTGCCAGCAGTTACTCACCCCTCGGGGTAACTGAAGCTTTCTTT. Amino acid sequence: CASSYSPLGVTEAFF.

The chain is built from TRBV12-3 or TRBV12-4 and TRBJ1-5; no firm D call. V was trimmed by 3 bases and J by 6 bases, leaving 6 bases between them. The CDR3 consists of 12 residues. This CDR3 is CASSFGGQPQHF. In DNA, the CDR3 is TGTGCCAGCAGTTTTGGTGGTCAGCCCCAGCATTTT.

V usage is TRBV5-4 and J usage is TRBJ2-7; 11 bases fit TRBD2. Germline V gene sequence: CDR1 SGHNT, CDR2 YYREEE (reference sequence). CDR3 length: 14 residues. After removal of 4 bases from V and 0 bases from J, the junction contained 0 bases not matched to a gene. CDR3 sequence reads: CASSTSGSSYEQYF. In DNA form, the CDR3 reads TGTGCCAGCAGCACTAGCGGGAGCTCCTACGAGCAGTACTTC.

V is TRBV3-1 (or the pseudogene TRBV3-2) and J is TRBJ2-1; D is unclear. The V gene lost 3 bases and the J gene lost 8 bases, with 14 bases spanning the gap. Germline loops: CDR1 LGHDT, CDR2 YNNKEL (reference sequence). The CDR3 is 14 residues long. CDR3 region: CASSHAASVDEQFF. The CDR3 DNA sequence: TGTGCCAGCAGCCATGCGGCCTCTGTCGATGAGCAGTTCTTC.

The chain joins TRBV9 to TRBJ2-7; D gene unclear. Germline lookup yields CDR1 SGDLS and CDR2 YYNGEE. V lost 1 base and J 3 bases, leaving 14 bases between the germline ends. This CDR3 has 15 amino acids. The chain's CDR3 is CASSVSPVGFYEQYF. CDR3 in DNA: TGTGCCAGCAGCGTATCTCCGGTAGGGTTCTACGAGCAGTACTTC.

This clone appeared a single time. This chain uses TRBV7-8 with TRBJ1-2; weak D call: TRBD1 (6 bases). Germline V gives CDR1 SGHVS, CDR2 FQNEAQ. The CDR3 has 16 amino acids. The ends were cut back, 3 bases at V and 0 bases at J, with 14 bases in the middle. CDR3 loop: CASSFSLGGSNYGYTF. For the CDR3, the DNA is TGTGCCAGCAGCTTCAGCTTGGGGGGCTCTAACTATGGCTACACCTTC.

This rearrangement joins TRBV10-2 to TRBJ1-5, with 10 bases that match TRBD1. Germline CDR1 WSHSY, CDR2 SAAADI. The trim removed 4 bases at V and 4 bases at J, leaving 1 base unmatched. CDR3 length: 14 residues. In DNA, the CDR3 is TGCGCCAGCAGTGGGACAGGGGGTAATCAGCCCCAGCATTTT. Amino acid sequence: CASSGTGGNQPQHF.

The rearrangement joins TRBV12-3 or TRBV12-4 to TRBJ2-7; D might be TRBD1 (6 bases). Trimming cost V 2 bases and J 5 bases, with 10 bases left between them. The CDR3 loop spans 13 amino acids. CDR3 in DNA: TGTGCCAGCAGTTTAACAGGGACAAACGAGCAGTACTTC. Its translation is CASSLTGTNEQYF.

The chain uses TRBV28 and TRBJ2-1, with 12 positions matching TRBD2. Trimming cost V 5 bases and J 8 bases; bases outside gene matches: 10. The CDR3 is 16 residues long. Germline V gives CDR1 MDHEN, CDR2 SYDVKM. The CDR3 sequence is CASSAASGRAGDEQFF. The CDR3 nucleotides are TGTGCCAGCAGTGCCGCTAGCGGGAGGGCCGGAGATGAGCAGTTCTTC. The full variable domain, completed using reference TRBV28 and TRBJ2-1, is DVKVTQSSRYLVKRTGEKVFLECVQDMDHENMFWYRQDPGLGLRLIYFSYDVKMKEKGDIPEGYSVSREKKERFSLILESASTNQTSMYLCASSAASGRAGDEQFFGPGTRLTVL.

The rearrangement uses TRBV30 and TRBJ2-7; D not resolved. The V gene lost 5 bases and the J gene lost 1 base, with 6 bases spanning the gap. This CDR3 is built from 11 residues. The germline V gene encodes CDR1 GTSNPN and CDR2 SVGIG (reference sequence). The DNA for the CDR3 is TGTGCCTGGGGCGCATCCTACGAGCAGTACTTC. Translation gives CAWGASYEQYF.

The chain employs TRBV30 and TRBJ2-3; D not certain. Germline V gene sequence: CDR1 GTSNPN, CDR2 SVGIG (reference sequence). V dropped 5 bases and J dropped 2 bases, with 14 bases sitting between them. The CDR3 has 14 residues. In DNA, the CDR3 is TGTGCCTGGGAGTCAGGTTCCCCCACAGATACGCAGTATTTT. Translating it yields CAWESGSPTDTQYF.

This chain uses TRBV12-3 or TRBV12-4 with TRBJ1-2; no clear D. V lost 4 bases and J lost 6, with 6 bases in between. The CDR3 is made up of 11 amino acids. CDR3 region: CASSSRDGYTF. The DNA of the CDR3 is TGTGCCAGCAGTTCTCGGGATGGCTACACCTTC.

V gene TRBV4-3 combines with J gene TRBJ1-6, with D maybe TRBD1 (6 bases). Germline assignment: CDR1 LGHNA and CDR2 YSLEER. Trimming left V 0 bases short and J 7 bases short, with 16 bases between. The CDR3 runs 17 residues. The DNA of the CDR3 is TGCGCCAGCAGCCAAGATACACAGGGTTTCTGGAATTCACCCCTCCACTTT. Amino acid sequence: CASSQDTQGFWNSPLHF.

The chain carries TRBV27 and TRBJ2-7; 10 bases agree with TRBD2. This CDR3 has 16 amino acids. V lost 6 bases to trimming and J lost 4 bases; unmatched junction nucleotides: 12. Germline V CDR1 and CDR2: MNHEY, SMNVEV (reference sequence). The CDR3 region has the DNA TGTGCCAGCAGCCGCGAGGCTAGCGGGAGTCTATACGAGCAGTACTTC. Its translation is CASSREASGSLYEQYF.